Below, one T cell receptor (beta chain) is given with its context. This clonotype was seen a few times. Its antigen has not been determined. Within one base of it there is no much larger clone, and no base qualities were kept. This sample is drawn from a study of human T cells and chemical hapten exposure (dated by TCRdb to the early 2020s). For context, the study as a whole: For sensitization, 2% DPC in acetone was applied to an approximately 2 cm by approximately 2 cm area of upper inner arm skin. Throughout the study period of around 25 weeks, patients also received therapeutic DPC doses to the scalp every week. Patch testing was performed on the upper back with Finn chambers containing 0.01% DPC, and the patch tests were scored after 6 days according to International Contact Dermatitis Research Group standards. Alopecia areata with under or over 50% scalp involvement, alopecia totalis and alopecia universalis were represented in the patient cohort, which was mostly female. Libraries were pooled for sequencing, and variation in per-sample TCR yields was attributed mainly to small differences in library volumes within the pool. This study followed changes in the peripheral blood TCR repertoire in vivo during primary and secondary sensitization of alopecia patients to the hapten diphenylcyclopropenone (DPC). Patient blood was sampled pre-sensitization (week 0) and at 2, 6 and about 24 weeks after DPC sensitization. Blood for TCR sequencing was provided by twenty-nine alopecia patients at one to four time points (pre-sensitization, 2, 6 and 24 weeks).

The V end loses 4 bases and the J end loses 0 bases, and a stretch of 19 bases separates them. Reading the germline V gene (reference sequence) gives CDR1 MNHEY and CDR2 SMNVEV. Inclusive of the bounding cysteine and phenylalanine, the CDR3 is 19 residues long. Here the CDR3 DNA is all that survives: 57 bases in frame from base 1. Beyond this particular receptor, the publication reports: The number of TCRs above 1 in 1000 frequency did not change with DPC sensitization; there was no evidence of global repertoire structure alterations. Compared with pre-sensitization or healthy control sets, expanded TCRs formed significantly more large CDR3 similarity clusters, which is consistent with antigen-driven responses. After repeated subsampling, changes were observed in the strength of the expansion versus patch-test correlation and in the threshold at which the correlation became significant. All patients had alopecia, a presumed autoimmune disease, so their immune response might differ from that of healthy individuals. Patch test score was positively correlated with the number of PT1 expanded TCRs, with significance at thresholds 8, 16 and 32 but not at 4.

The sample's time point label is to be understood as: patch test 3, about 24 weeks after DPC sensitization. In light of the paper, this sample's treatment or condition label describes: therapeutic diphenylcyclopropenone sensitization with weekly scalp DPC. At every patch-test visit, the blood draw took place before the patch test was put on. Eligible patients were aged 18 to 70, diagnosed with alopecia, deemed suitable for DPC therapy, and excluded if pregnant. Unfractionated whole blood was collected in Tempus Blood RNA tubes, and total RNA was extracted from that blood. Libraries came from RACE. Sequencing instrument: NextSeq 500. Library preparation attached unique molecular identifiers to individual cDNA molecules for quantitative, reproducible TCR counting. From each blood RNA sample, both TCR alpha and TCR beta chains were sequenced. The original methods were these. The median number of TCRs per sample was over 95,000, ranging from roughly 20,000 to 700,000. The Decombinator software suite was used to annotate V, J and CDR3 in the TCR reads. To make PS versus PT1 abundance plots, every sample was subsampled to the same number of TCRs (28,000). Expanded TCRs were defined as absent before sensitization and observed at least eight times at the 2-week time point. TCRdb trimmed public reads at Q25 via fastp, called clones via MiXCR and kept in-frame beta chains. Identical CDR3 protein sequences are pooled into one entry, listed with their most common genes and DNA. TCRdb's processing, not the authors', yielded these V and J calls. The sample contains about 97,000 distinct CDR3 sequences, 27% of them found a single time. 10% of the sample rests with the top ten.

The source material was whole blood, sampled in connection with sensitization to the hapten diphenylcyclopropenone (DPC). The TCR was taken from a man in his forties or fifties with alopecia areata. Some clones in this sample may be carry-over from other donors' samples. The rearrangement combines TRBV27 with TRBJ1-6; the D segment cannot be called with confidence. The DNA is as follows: TGTGCCAGCAGTTACCGTCTGAGCTCTCTTAGCTCCTATAATTCACCCCTCCACTTT. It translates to CASSYRLSSLSSYNSPLHF.